This TCR beta chain appears in the sequencing data of a study of shared T cell receptors in the human thymus. TCRdb's copy holds only in-frame clones and misses some; the assay was immunoSEQ multiplex PCR. The sample lists 450,000 to 650,000 clones, roughly 74% seen once, with around 0.012% in the top ten. The CDR3 loop spans 16 amino acids. V was cut by 6 bases and J by 2 bases, with 19 bases left in between. Germline V gene data show CDR1 as LNHDA and CDR2 as SQIVND (reference sequence). The sample also formed part of further work on human thymus T cells. This second study says: Infants, healthy and Finnish, who were having corrective surgery for congenital heart defects served as donors. Related research has reported that thymic repertoires overlap highly among unrelated individuals.

The sequenced material came from thymocytes. V and J are TRBV19 and TRBJ1-1; no firm D call. This sequence originates from a boy under two years old with a congenital heart defect. CDR3 in DNA: TGTGCCAGTAGCCGGGAGGCACGGCATCTCAACACTGAAGCTTTCTTT. It encodes CASSREARHLNTEAFF.